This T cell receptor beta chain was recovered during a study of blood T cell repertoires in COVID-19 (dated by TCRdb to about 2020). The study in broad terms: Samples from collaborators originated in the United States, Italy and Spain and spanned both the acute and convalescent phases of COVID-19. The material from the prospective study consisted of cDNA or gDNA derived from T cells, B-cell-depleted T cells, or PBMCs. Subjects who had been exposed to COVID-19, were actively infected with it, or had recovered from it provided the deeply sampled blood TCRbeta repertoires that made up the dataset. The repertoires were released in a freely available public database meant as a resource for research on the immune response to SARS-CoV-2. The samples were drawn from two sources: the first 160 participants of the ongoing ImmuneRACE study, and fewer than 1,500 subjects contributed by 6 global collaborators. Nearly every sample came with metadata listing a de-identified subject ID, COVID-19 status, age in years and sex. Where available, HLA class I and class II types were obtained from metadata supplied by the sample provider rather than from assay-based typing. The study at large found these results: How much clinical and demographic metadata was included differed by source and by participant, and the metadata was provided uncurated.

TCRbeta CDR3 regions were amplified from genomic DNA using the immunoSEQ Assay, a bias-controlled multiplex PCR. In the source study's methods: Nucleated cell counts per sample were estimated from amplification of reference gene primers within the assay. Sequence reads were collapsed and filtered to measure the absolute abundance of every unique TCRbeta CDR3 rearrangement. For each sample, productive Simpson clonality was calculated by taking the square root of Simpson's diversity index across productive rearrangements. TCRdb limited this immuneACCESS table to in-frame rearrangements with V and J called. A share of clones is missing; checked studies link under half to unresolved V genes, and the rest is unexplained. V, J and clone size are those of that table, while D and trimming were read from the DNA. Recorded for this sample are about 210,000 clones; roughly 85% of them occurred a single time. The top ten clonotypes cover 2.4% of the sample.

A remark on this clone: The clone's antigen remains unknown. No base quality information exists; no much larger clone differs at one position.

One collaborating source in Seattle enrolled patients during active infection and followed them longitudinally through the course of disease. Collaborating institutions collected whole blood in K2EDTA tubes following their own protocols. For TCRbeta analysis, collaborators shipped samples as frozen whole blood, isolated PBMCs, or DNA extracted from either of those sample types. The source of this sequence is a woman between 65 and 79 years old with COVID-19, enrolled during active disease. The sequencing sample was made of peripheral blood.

CDR3 protein: CASSLGQGARGYTF. The DNA is as follows: TGTGCCAGCAGCTTAGGTCAGGGGGCGCGTGGCTACACCTTC. The sequence joins TRBV13 to TRBJ1-2, with 8 junctional bases fitting TRBD1. From V the trimming removes 0 bases and from J it removes 7 bases, while the gene matches leave 4 bases of the junction unaccounted for. CDR1 and CDR2 are read off the germline V gene (reference sequence) as PRHDT and FYEKMQ. The cysteine opens and the phenylalanine closes a CDR3 of 14 amino acids. Just the 42-base CDR3 DNA is kept, in frame starting at base 1.